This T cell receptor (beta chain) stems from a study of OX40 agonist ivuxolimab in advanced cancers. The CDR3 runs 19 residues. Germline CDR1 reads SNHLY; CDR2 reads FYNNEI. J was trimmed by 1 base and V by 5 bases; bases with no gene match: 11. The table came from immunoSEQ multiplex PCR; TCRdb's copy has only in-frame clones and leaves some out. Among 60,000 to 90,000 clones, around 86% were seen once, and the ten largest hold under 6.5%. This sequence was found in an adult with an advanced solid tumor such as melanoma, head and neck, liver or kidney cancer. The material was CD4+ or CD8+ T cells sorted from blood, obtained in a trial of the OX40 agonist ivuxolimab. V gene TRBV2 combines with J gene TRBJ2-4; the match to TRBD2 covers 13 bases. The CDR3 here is CASSPRTSGGLMAKNIQYF. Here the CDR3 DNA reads TGTGCCAGCAGTCCCCGGACTAGCGGGGGCTTGATGGCCAAAAACATTCAGTACTTC.